This T cell receptor (beta chain) was sequenced for a study of T cell repertoires in cytomegalovirus infection. Turning to the study itself: It was the public TCR beta signatures that indicated both CMV infection and matching HLA type.

TCRdb processed the reads anew with MiXCR; each CDR3 protein has one entry. Of hundreds of thousands of distinct CDR3 sequences in the sample, approximately 24% are singletons; the top ten hold 8%. V was trimmed by 1 base and J by 0 bases, leaving 25 bases between them. CDR3 length equals 21 residues. CDR1 is SEHNR and CDR2 is FQNEAQ in the germline V gene (reference sequence). Material for sequencing was CD8+ T cells from PBMCs. This TCR was sampled from a human donor in good health (CMV status not recorded). Some clones in this sample may be carry-over from other donors' samples. V is TRBV7-9 and J is TRBJ2-1; D could derive from TRBD1 or TRBD2 (5 bases each). CDR3 in DNA: TGTGCCAGCAGCTTAGTAGCGAGGGGCCTGGTGATTCCGAGCTCCTACAATGAGCAGTTCTTC. Its protein product is CASSLVARGLVIPSSYNEQFF. Looking up the rest from reference TRBV7-9 and TRBJ2-1 gives the full variable domain: DTGVSQNPRHKITKRGQNVTFRCDPISEHNRLYWYRQTLGQGPEFLTYFQNEAQLEKSRLLSDRFSAERPKGSFSTLEIQRTEQGDSAMYLCASSLVARGLVIPSSYNEQFFGPGTRLTVL.